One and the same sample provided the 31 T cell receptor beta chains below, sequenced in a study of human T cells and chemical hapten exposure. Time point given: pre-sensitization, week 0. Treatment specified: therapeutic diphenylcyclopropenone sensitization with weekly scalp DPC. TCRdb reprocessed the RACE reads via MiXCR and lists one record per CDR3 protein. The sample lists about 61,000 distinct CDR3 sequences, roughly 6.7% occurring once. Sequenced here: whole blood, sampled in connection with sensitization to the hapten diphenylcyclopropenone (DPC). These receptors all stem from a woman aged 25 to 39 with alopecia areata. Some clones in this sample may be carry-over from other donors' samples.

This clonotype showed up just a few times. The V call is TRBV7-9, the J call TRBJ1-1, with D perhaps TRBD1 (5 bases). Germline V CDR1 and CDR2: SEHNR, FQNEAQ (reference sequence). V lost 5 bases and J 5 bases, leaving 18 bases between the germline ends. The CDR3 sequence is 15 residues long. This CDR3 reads CASSPIGWWGTEAFF. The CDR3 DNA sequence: TGTGCCAGCAGCCCAATTGGTTGGTGGGGGACTGAAGCTTTCTTT.

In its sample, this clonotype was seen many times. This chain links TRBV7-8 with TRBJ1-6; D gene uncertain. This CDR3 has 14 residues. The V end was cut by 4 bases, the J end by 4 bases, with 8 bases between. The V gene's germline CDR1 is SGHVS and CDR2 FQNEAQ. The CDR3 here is CASSSASYNSPLHF. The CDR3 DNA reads TGTGCCAGCAGCTCTGCATCTTATAATTCACCCCTCCACTTT.

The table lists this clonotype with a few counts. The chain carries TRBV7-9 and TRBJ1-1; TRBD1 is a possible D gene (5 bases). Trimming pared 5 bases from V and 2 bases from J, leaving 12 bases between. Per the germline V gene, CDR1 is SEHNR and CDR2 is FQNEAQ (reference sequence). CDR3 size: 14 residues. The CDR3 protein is CASSHPTDNTEAFF. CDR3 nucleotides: TGTGCCAGCAGCCATCCGACAGATAACACTGAAGCTTTCTTT.

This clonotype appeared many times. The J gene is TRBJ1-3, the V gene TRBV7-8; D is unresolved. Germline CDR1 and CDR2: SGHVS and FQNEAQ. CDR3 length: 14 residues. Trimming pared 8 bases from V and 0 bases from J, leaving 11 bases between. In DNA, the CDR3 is TGTGCCAGCGGTACACCGAGCTCTGGAAACACCATATATTTT. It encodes CASGTPSSGNTIYF.

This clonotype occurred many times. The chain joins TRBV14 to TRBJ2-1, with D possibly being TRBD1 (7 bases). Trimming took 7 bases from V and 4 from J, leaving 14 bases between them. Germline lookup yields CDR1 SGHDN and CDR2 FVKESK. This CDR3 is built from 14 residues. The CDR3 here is CASNQGGLYNEQFF. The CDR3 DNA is TGTGCCAGCAACCAGGGGGGACTTTACAATGAGCAGTTCTTC.

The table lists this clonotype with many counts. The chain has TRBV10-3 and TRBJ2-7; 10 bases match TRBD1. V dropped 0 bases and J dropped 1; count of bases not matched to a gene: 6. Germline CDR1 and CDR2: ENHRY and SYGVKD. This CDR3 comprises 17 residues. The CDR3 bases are TGTGCCATCAGTGAGTCTAGGGGACAGGGGATATCCTACGAGCAGTACTTC. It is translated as CAISESRGQGISYEQYF.

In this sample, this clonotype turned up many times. The CDR3 DNA is TGTGCCACCGACCCCCAGGGGGTTGAGGGCTCACCCCTCCACTTT. Encoded protein: CATDPQGVEGSPLHF. The V call is TRBV10-3, the J call TRBJ1-6, with TRBD1 matching over 7 bases. The CDR3 length is 15 residues. V was pared by 10 bases and J by 10 bases, with 16 bases of the junction left unmatched. Germline CDR1 and CDR2: ENHRY and SYGVKD.

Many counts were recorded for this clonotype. CDR3 sequence reads: CASSTRRDRGFAQPQHF. Here the CDR3 DNA reads TGTGCCAGCAGCACCCGCAGGGACAGGGGGTTCGCACAGCCCCAGCATTTT. The V gene is TRBV6-2 or TRBV6-3, the J gene TRBJ1-5, with 11 bases identical to TRBD1. Germline-derived CDR1 and CDR2 are MNHEY and SVGEGT. CDR3 length: 17 residues. Unmatched junction bases numbered 14, after V lost 6 bases and J lost 7 bases.

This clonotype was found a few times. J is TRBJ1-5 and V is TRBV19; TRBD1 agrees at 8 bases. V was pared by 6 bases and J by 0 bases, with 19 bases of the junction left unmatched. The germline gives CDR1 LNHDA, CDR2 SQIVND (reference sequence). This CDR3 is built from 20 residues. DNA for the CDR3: TGTGCCAGTAGCAAGAAAATCCCCGGGACAGGAGAGTATAGCAATCAGCCCCAGCATTTT. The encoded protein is CASSKKIPGTGEYSNQPQHF.

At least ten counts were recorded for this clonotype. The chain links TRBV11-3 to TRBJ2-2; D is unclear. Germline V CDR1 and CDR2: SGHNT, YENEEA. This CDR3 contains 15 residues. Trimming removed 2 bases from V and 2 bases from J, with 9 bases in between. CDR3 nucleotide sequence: TGTGCCAGCAGCTTAAGTCGGACCAACACCGGGGAGCTGTTTTTT. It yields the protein CASSLSRTNTGELFF.

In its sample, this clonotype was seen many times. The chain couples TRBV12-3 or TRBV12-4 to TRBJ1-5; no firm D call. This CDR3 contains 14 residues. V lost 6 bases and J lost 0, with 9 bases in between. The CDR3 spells CASSHGLSNQPQHF. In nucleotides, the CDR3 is TGTGCCAGCAGCCACGGACTTAGCAATCAGCCCCAGCATTTT.

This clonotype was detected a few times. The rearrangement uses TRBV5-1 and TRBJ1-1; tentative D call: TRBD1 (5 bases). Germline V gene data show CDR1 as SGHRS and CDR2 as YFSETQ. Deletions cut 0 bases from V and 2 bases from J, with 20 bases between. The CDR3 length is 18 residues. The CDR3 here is CASSLVLTDPVGNTEAFF. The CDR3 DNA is TGCGCCAGCAGCTTGGTACTGACAGATCCGGTAGGAAACACTGAAGCTTTCTTT.

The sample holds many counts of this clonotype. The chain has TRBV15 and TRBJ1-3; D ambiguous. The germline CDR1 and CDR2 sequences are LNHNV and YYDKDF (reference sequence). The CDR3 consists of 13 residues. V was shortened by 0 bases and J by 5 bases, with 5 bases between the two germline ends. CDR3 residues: CATSREGRNTIYF. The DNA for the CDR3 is TGTGCCACCAGCAGAGAAGGGAGAAACACCATATATTTT. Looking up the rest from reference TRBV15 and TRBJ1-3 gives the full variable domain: DAMVIQNPRYQVTQFGKPVTLSCSQTLNHNVMYWYQQKSSQAPKLLFHYYDKDFNNEADTPDNFQSRRPNTSFCFLDIRSPGLGDTAMYLCATSREGRNTIYFGEGSWLTVV.

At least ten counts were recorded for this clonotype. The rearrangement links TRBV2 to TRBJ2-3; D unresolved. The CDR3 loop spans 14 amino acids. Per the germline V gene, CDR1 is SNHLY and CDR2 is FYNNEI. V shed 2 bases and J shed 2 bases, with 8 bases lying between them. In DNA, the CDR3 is TGTGCCAGCAGTGAATTAATGACCACAGATACGCAGTATTTT. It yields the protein CASSELMTTDTQYF.

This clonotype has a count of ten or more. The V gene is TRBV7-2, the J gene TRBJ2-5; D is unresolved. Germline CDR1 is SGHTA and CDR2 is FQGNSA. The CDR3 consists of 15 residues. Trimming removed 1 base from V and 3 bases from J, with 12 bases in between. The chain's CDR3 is CASSLVPAPEETQYF. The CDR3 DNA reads TGTGCCAGCAGCTTAGTCCCAGCCCCAGAAGAGACCCAGTACTTC.

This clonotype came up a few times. This CDR3 is CACEPGGSGNTIYF. The CDR3 coding sequence is TGTGCCTGCGAACCAGGGGGCTCTGGAAACACCATATATTTT. V and J are TRBV30 and TRBJ1-3; TRBD1 matches at 7 bases. CDR3 length: 14 amino acids. Germline trimming cut 6 bases from V and 0 bases from J; bases unmatched to any gene: 5. The germline V gene encodes CDR1 GTSNPN and CDR2 SVGIG (reference sequence).

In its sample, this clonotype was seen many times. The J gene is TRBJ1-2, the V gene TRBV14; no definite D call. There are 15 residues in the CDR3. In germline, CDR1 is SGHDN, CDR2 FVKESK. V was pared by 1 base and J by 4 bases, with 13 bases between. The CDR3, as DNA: TGTGCCAGCAGCCAAGTAATGGGGTCAGGCTATGGCTACACCTTC. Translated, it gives CASSQVMGSGYGYTF.

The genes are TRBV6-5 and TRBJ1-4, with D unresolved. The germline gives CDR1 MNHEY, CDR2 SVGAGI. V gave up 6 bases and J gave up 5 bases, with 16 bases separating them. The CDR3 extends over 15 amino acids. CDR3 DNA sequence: TGTGCCAGCAGCAAACGAGCGGGCCGGAATGAAAAACTGTTTTTT. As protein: CASSKRAGRNEKLFF.

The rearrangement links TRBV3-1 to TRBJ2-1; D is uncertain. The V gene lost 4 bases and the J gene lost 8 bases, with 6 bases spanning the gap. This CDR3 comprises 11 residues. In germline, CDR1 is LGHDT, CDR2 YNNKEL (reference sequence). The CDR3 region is CASSLLHEQFF. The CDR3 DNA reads TGTGCCAGCAGCCTTCTTCATGAGCAGTTCTTC.

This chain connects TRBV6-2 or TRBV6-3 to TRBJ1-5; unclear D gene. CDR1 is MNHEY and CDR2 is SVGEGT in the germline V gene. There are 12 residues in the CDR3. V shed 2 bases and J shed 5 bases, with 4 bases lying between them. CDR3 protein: CASSYDYQPQHF. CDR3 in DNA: TGTGCCAGCAGTTACGACTATCAGCCCCAGCATTTT.

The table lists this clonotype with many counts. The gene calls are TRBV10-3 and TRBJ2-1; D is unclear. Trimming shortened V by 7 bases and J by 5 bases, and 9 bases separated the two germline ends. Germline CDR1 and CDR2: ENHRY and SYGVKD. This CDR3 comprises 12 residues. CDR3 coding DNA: TGTGCCATCAAAGGGTCTCACAATGAGCAGTTCTTC. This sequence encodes CAIKGSHNEQFF.

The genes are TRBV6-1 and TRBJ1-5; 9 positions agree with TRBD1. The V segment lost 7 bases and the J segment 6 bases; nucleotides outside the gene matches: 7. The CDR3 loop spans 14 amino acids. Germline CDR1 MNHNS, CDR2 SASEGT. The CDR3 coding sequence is TGTGCCAGCACCGGACAGGGGACTGGTCAGCCCCAGCATTTT. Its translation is CASTGQGTGQPQHF.

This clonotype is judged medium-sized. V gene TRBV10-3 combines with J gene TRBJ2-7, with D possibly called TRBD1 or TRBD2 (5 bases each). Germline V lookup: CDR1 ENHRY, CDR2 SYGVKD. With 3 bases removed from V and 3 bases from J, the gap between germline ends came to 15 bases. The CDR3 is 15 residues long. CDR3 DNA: TGTGCCATCAGTGACGACGGGACGGAGGACTACGAGCAGTACTTC. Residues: CAISDDGTEDYEQYF.

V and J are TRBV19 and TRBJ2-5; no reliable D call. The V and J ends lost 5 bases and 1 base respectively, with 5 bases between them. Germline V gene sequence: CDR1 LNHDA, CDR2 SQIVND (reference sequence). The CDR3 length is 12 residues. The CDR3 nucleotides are TGTGCCAGTAGTTATAGCCAAGAGACCCAGTACTTC. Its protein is CASSYSQETQYF.

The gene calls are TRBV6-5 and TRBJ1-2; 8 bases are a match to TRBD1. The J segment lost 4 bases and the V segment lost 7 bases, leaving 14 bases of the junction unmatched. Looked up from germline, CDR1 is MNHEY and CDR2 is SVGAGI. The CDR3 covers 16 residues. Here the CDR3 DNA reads TGTGCCAGCACCCGACAGGGGAAGTTCGGTGTCTATGGCTACACCTTC. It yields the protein CASTRQGKFGVYGYTF.

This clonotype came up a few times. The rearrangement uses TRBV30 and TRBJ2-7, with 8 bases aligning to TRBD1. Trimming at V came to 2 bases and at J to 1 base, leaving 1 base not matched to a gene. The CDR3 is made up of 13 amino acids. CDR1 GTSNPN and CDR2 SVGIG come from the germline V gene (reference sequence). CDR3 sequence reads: CAWSTGGSYEQYF. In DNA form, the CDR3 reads TGTGCCTGGAGTACAGGGGGTTCCTACGAGCAGTACTTC.

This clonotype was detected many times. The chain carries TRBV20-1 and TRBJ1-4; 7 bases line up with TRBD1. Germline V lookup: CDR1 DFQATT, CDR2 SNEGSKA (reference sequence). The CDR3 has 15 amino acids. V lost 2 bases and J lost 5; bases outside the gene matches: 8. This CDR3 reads CSARPPQGVNEKLFF. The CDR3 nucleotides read TGCAGTGCTAGACCCCCGCAGGGGGTCAATGAAAAACTGTTTTTT.

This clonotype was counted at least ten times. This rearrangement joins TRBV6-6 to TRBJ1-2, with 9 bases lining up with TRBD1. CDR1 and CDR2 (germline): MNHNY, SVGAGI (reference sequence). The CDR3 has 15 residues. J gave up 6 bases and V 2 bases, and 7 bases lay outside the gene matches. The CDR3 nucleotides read TGTGCCAGCAGTTACCCGGGACAGGGCCCGGATGGCTACACCTTC. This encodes CASSYPGQGPDGYTF.

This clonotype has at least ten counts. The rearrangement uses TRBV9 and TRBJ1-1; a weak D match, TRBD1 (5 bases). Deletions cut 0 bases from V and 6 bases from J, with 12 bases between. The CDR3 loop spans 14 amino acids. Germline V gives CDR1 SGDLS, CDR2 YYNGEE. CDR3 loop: CASSVAGRDAEAFF. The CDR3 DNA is TGTGCCAGCAGCGTAGCTGGCAGGGACGCTGAAGCTTTCTTT.

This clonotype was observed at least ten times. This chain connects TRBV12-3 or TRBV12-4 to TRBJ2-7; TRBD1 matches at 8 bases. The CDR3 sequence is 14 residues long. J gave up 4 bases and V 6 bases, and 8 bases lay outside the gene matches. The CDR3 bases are TGTGCCAGCAGATCCGGGACAGGCTGGTACGAGCAGTACTTC. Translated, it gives CASRSGTGWYEQYF.

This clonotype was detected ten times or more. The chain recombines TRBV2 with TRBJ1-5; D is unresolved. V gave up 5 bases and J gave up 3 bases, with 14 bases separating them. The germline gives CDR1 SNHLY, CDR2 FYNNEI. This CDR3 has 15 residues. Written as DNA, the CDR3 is TGTGCCAGCAGTCAAGGCTACAGAGACAATCAGCCCCAGCATTTT. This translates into CASSQGYRDNQPQHF.